One and the same sample provided the 15 T cell receptor beta chains below, sequenced in a study of radiotherapy plus CTLA-4 blockade in lung cancer. Generated by immunoSEQ multiplex PCR, the TCRdb table keeps only in-frame clones and is missing some. This table has about 68,000 clones, approximately 79% appearing once. Sequencing used peripheral blood, obtained from a patient treated with radiotherapy plus ipilimumab. These receptors were obtained from a human donor with non-small cell lung cancer who had a complete response to radiotherapy plus ipilimumab.

This clone has a handful of counts. This chain joins TRBV18 and TRBJ1-2; TRBD1 matches 9 bases. Trimming took 3 bases from V and 7 from J; bases not matched to a gene: 3. Per germline, CDR1 KGHSH and CDR2 LQKENI. This CDR3 is built from 13 residues. The CDR3 spells CASSPADRGGYTF. CDR3 nucleotides: TGTGCCAGCTCACCGGCGGACAGGGGTGGCTACACCTTC. The variable domain in full, with the rest retrieved from reference TRBV18 and TRBJ1-2, is NAGVMQNPRHLVRRRGQEARLRCSPMKGHSHVYWYRQLPEEGLKFMVYLQKENIIDESGMPKERFSAEFPKEGPSILRIQQVVRGDSAAYFCASSPADRGGYTFGSGTRLTVV.

The CDR3 spells CASSFGSGQPNQPQHF. CDR3 nucleotide sequence: TGCGCCAGCAGCTTTGGTTCGGGACAACCAAATCAGCCCCAGCATTTT. The chain has TRBV5-1 and TRBJ1-5; possibly TRBD1 for D (6 bases). This CDR3 spans 16 amino acids. CDR1 and CDR2 (germline): SGHRS, YFSETQ. The V end was cut by 2 bases, the J end by 4 bases, with 16 bases between.

The rearrangement joins TRBV5-5 to TRBJ2-3; D gene uncertain. V was trimmed by 0 bases and J by 6 bases, leaving 11 bases between them. Germline V gene sequence: CDR1 SGHKS, CDR2 YYEKEE (reference sequence). This CDR3 region has 14 residues. This CDR3 reads CASSLEIMWDTQYF. The CDR3 nucleotides read TGTGCCAGCAGCTTGGAGATCATGTGGGATACGCAGTATTTT.

V usage is TRBV11-3 and J usage is TRBJ2-3, with 12 nucleotides matching TRBD1. V dropped 6 bases and J dropped 6; count of bases not matched to a gene: 4. This CDR3 region has 14 residues. Germline V gene data show CDR1 as SGHNT and CDR2 as YENEEA. The CDR3 DNA sequence: TGTGCCAGCAGGTCCGGGACAGGGGGCGATACGCAGTATTTT. Its translation is CASRSGTGGDTQYF.

The J gene is TRBJ2-7, the V gene TRBV6-1; TRBD1 is a possible D gene (6 bases). V dropped 10 bases and J dropped 6 bases, with 22 bases sitting between them. Per the germline V gene, CDR1 is MNHNS and CDR2 is SASEGT. The CDR3 is 14 residues long. The DNA for the CDR3 is TGTGCCACGGTCCTCAGGGGTTCCCCGGCCGAGCAGTACTTC. Protein sequence: CATVLRGSPAEQYF.

This chain connects TRBV5-6 to TRBJ2-7; TRBD1 is a possible D gene (6 bases). Trimming stripped 5 bases from V and 2 bases from J, with 14 bases between. The CDR3 is 14 amino acids. Germline V gene lookup returns CDR1 SGHDT and CDR2 YYEEEE. The CDR3: CASSYIGGTYEQYF. CDR3 DNA: TGTGCCAGCAGTTACATAGGGGGAACCTACGAGCAGTACTTC.

The chain recombines TRBV6-5 with TRBJ1-2; TRBD1 aligns across 7 bases. CDR3 size: 12 residues. V lost 5 bases and J lost 12; bases outside the gene matches: 9. Germline assignment: CDR1 MNHEY and CDR2 SVGAGI. The CDR3 DNA sequence: TGTGCCAGCAGTAACAGGGGACAGAGCCACACCTTC. Translating gives CASSNRGQSHTF.

V is TRBV6-1 and J is TRBJ2-7; a weak D match, TRBD1 (5 bases). The CDR3 length is 15 residues. Trimming took off 2 bases at V and 7 bases at J, with 18 bases between the two ends. Germline CDR1 and CDR2: MNHNS and SASEGT. DNA for the CDR3: TGTGCCAGCAGTGAATTTGACAGTGGTAAGAAGGAGCAGTACTTC. Encoded protein: CASSEFDSGKKEQYF.

The V gene is TRBV6-5, the J gene TRBJ1-2, with D hard to call. Looked up from germline, CDR1 is MNHEY and CDR2 is SVGAGI. V lost 6 bases and J 7 bases, leaving 18 bases between the germline ends. There are 14 residues in the CDR3. The CDR3 here is CASSPPSGESGYTF. CDR3 in DNA: TGTGCCAGCAGCCCCCCCTCAGGAGAAAGTGGCTACACCTTC.

V and J are TRBV6-1 and TRBJ2-1; TRBD2 aligns across 11 bases. J lost 4 bases, V lost 6 bases, and 5 bases had no gene match. Germline V gene sequence: CDR1 MNHNS, CDR2 SASEGT. The CDR3 has 15 residues. CDR3 DNA: TGTGCCAGCAGCTCCGGGACTAGCGGATACAATGAGCAGTTCTTC. This codes for CASSSGTSGYNEQFF.

The J gene is TRBJ1-5, the V gene TRBV28; 7 bases are a match to TRBD1. Looked up from germline, CDR1 is MDHEN and CDR2 is SYDVKM. The length of the CDR3 is 16 residues. Germline trimming cut 2 bases from V and 1 base from J; bases unmatched to any gene: 5. CDR3 coding DNA: TGTGCCAGCAGTTTAGACAGGGTGGTGAGCAATCAGCCCCAGCATTTT. Protein sequence: CASSLDRVVSNQPQHF. Full variable domain (rest looked up from reference TRBV28 and TRBJ1-5): DVKVTQSSRYLVKRTGEKVFLECVQDMDHENMFWYRQDPGLGLRLIYFSYDVKMKEKGDIPEGYSVSREKKERFSLILESASTNQTSMYLCASSLDRVVSNQPQHFGDGTRLSIL.

The V and J genes are TRBV18 and TRBJ1-1; 9 bases match TRBD1. This CDR3 has 15 amino acids. V lost 6 bases and J lost 1; bases outside the gene matches: 6. Looked up from germline, CDR1 is KGHSH and CDR2 is LQKENI. DNA for the CDR3: TGTGCCAGCTCTGGGGAGGGACAGGGGAACACTGAAGCTTTCTTT. It specifies CASSGEGQGNTEAFF.

This sequence joins TRBV19 and TRBJ1-4; the D gene is possibly TRBD1 (5 bases). The CDR3 extends over 15 amino acids. CDR1 is LNHDA and CDR2 is SQIVND in the germline V gene (reference sequence). Deletions cut 3 bases from V and 7 bases from J, with 15 bases between. The CDR3 here is CASSIPSGGVEKLFF. As DNA, the CDR3 is TGTGCCAGTAGTATCCCCTCGGGGGGGGTTGAAAAACTGTTTTTT. Together with reference TRBV19 and TRBJ1-4, the CDR3 gives the full variable domain: DGGITQSPKYLFRKEGQNVTLSCEQNLNHDAMYWYRQDPGQGLRLIYYSQIVNDFQKGDIAEGYSVSREKKESFPLTVTSAQKNPTAFYLCASSIPSGGVEKLFFGSGTQLSVL.

The chain couples TRBV7-9 to TRBJ2-1; TRBD2 aligns across 7 bases. The CDR3 consists of 16 residues. Losses at the gene ends were 4 bases for V and 6 bases for J; bases not matched to a gene: 12. Germline CDR1 and CDR2: SEHNR and FQNEAQ (reference sequence). This chain's CDR3 is CASSSRLAKPTNEQFF. The CDR3 bases are TGTGCCAGCAGCTCGCGACTAGCCAAACCGACCAATGAGCAGTTCTTC.

This chain uses TRBV12-5 with TRBJ1-2; 7 nucleotides match TRBD1. After removal of 1 base from V and 4 bases from J, the junction contained 6 bases not matched to a gene. Germline CDR1 LGHNT, CDR2 FRNRAP. This CDR3 comprises 15 residues. CDR3 nucleotide sequence: TGTGCTAGTGGTTTGGACGGGGGACAGTCCTATGGCTACACCTTC. Translation gives CASGLDGGQSYGYTF.